This paragraph covers one TCR beta chain sequence. The antigen this receptor binds is unknown. Base qualities are not recorded, but no much larger clone differs from it by a single base. Whole blood was collected in K2EDTA tubes by collaborating institutions according to the institutions' own protocols. For TCRbeta analysis, collaborator samples were shipped as frozen whole blood, as isolated PBMCs, or as DNA extracted from either sample type. The immunoSEQ Assay, a bias-controlled multiplex PCR, was used to amplify TCRbeta CDR3 regions from genomic DNA. On the authors' methods: Nucleated cell counts per sample were estimated from amplification of reference gene primers within the assay. To quantify the absolute abundance of each unique TCRbeta CDR3 rearrangement, sequence reads were collapsed and filtered. For each sample, productive Simpson clonality was calculated by taking the square root of Simpson's diversity index across productive rearrangements. The source is immuneACCESS, and TCRdb retained only in-frame sequences with V and J called. Part of the clones is not carried over; for the studies checked, unresolved V genes explain less than half of this, and the remainder is unexplained. The V and J calls and the clone size are those of that table, but D and trimming were determined from the DNA. This sample is represented by tens of thousands of clones; about nine tenths of them were singletons. The top ten clonotypes cover about 9.8% of the sample.

The data stem from a study of blood T cell repertoires in COVID-19 (dated by TCRdb to 2020 to 2022). Background on the whole study: Collaborator samples came from the United States, Italy and Spain and covered acute and convalescent phases of COVID-19. The material from the prospective study consisted of cDNA or gDNA derived from T cells, B-cell-depleted T cells, or PBMCs. Subjects who had been exposed to COVID-19, were actively infected with it, or had recovered from it provided the deeply sampled blood TCRbeta repertoires that made up the dataset. The repertoires were released in a freely available public database intended as a resource for research on the immune response to SARS-CoV-2. The samples were drawn from the first 160 participants of the ongoing ImmuneRACE study and from some 1,300 subjects provided by 6 global collaborators. Nearly every sample came with metadata listing a de-identified subject ID, COVID-19 status, age in years and sex. HLA class I and class II types, where available, came from metadata supplied by the sample provider rather than from assay-based typing. What the authors observed across the whole study: How much clinical and demographic metadata was included differed by source and by participant, and the metadata was provided uncurated.

The TCR originated in a human donor in a cohort sampled during active COVID-19. Material for sequencing was peripheral blood.

The nucleotides read TGTGCCAGCAGTTTAGAGCCTAGTCACTCCTACGAGCAGTACTTC. It translates as CASSLEPSHSYEQYF. The rearrangement joined TRBV27 to TRBJ2-7; the D gene is unclear. CDR1 is given as MNHEY and CDR2 as SMNVEV, both from the germline V gene (reference sequence). V was cut back by 2 bases and J by 0 bases, leaving a gap of 11 bases between them. Counted from cysteine to phenylalanine, this CDR3 has 15 amino acids. Only the CDR3 portion is preserved as DNA: 45 bases, with reading frame beginning at the first base.